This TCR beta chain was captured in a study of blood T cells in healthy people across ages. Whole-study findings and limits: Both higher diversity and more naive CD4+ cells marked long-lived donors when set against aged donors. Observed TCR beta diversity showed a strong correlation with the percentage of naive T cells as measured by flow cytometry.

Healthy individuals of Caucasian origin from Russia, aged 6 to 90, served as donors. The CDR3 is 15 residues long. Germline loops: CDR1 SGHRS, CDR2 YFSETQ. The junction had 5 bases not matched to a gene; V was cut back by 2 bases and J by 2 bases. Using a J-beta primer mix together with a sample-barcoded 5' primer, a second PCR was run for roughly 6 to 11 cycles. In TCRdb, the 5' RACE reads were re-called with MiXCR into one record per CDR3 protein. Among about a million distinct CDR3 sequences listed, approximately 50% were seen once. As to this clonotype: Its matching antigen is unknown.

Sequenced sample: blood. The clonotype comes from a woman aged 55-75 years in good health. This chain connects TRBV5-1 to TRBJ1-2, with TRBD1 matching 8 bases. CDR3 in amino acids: CASSFGTGINYGYTF. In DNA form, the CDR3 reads TGCGCCAGCAGCTTTGGGACAGGAATCAACTATGGCTACACCTTC.